The source of this TCR beta chain is a study of blood T cell repertoires in COVID-19. Overall study: Spain, Italy and the United States supplied samples that represented acute and convalescent COVID-19. PBMCs, B-cell-depleted T cells, or T cells provided the cDNA or gDNA that made up the material.

Sequencing was performed with immunoSEQ multiplex PCR; in TCRdb, only in-frame clones are kept and a portion is missing. The data show under 150,000 clones, approximately 80% seen once. CDR3 length equals 16 residues. The germline CDR1 and CDR2 sequences are SGHRS and YFSETQ. V lost 0 bases and J 3 bases, leaving 13 bases between the germline ends. This TCR was recovered from a man aged 70-80 years with active or convalescent COVID-19. This chain links TRBV5-1 with TRBJ2-1; maybe TRBD2 (5 bases). Sequenced input: peripheral blood. CDR3 region: CASSLGGYLFYNEQFF. CDR3 sequence (DNA): TGCGCCAGCAGCTTGGGCGGGTACCTCTTCTACAATGAGCAGTTCTTC.